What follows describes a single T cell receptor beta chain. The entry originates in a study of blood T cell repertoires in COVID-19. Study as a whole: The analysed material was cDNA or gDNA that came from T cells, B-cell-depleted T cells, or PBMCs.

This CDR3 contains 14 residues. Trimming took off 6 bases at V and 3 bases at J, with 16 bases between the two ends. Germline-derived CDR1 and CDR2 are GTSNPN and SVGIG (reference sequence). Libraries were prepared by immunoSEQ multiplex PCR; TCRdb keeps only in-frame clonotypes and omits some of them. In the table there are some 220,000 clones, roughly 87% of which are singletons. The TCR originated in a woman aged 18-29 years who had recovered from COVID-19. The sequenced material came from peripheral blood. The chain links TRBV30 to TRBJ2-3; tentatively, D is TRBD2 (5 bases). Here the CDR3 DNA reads TGTGCCTGCCGAGGGAACATCCCGACAGATACGCAGTATTTT. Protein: CACRGNIPTDTQYF.